This TCR beta chain was observed in a study of technical replicates of blood from several donors. The CDR3 is made up of 13 amino acids. V shed 4 bases and J shed 2 bases, with 9 bases lying between them. The germline gives CDR1 MNHEY, CDR2 SMNVEV (reference sequence). Sequenced by immunoSEQ multiplex PCR; TCRdb stores in-frame clones only, minus some. The sample lists about 100,000 clones; around 96% were seen once. The chain links TRBV27 to TRBJ2-7; tentatively, D is TRBD1 (6 bases). The specimen sequenced was T cells isolated from PBMCs. The origin of this receptor is a human donor in good health. DNA of the CDR3: TGTGCCAGCAGTTCCGGGACACCCTACGAGCAGTACTTC. It translates to CASSSGTPYEQYF.